This TCR beta chain was identified during a study of cytomegalovirus exposure and HLA in healthy donors. Germline assignment: CDR1 SEHNR and CDR2 FQNEAQ (reference sequence). V lost 5 bases, J lost 4 bases, and 21 bases lay in between. The CDR3 spans 17 residues. Clones were sequenced by immunoSEQ multiplex PCR, and TCRdb holds only the in-frame ones, with some missing. The table includes 120,000 to 150,000 clones, about 86% detected once. The clonotype originates from a young woman in good health and CMV-seropositive. The sequenced material came from PBMCs. V and J are TRBV7-9 and TRBJ2-1, with D possibly TRBD2 on 6 matching bases. The CDR3 here is CASSPRGGRELYNEQFF. The CDR3 bases are TGTGCCAGCAGCCCCCGTGGAGGGCGGGAATTATACAATGAGCAGTTCTTC.